This is a list of T cell receptor beta chains from one sample in a study of shared clonotypes between healthy human individuals. Libraries were prepared by immunoSEQ multiplex PCR; TCRdb keeps only in-frame clonotypes and omits some of them. This table has about 2 million clones, about 95% appearing once. Material for sequencing was naive CD8+ T cells sorted from blood. Receptor source: a man aged 18 to 29 in good health. Both conserved end residues are part of each CDR3. A D gene is named only where the DNA matches it firmly. The listing skips clone size in some rows; elsewhere it reads once, few, many or a size class.

d_call j_call clone_size v_call cdr3_length cdr3_nt cdr3_aa
. TRBJ1-1 . TRBV6-5 13 TGTGCCAGCAGCTTATACAGAAACACTGAAGCTTTCTTT CASSLYRNTEAFF
TRBD1 TRBJ2-7 . TRBV27 14 TGTGCCAGCAGTCCGACAGGGGGGGCCTACGAGCAGTACTTC CASSPTGGAYEQYF
TRBD2 TRBJ2-5 . TRBV27 15 TGTGCCAGCGCTACCCCAGCGGGGGGTCTGGAGACCCAGTACTTC CASATPAGGLETQYF
TRBD1 TRBJ1-1 . TRBV10-3 17 TGTGCCATCAGTGAGAACCTAGGACAGGGGGCGAACACTGAAGCTTTCTTT CAISENLGQGANTEAFF
. TRBJ1-2 . TRBV2 10 TGTGCCAGCATGAATCTGGGCTACACCTTC CASMNLGYTF
TRBD2 TRBJ2-3 . TRBV2 14 TGTGCCAGCATCTATGGGGGGGGCACAGATACGCAGTATTTT CASIYGGGTDTQYF
. TRBJ2-1 . TRBV2 15 TGTGCCAGCAGTGAGGCGAGCTTGCGAGGAAATGAGCAGTTCTTC CASSEASLRGNEQFF
. TRBJ2-7 . TRBV30 14 TGTGCCTGGTCTTGGGAAGACACCTCCTACGAGCAGTACTTC CAWSWEDTSYEQYF
. TRBJ2-7 . TRBV29-1 15 TGCAGCGTTGAAGGCTTACTAGGATTCTCCTACGAGCAGTACTTC CSVEGLLGFSYEQYF
TRBD2 TRBJ2-7 . TRBV27 17 TGTGCCAGCAGTCCCGGGGGGGAGGGACTAGCCGCCTACGAGCAGTACTTC CASSPGGEGLAAYEQYF
TRBD1 TRBJ2-1 . TRBV6-5 15 TGTGCCAGCCGGAGGGACAGGACTTCCTACAATGAGCAGTTCTTC CASRRDRTSYNEQFF
TRBD2 TRBJ2-4 . TRBV10-3 13 TGTGCCATCAGTGACAGCGGGAGAAACATTCAGTACTTC CAISDSGRNIQYF
. TRBJ2-7 once TRBV6-5 13 TGTGCCAGCAGTTACTCGACCGACTACGAGCAGTACTTC CASSYSTDYEQYF
TRBD1 TRBJ1-1 once TRBV6-5 12 TGTGCCAGCAGCAAAGACAGGGCCGAAGCTTTCTTT CASSKDRAEAFF
. TRBJ2-3 few TRBV27 14 TGTGCCAGCAGTCCCCGGACTAGCACAGATACGCAGTATTTT CASSPRTSTDTQYF
. TRBJ2-7 . TRBV11-1 14 TGTGCCAGCAGCTTAATAGGGAGCTCCTACGAGCAGTACTTC CASSLIGSSYEQYF
. TRBJ1-2 . TRBV27 15 TGTGCCAGCAGTTTATCAGCTTTCGGCAGCTATGGCTACACCTTC CASSLSAFGSYGYTF
. TRBJ2-3 . TRBV7-9 15 TGTGCCAGCAGCTTAGATTCAGGAATCGGGGATACGCAGTATTTT CASSLDSGIGDTQYF
TRBD2 TRBJ2-2 . TRBV27 13 TGTGCCACAGGACTAGGCGGCACCGGGGAGCTGTTTTTT CATGLGGTGELFF
. TRBJ2-5 . TRBV20-1 9 TGCAGTGCCCTGGAGACCCAGTACTTC CSALETQYF
. TRBJ2-7 . TRBV7-9 16 TGTGCCAGCAGCTCCCTACCCCCAGACGACCCGTACGAGCAGTACTTC CASSSLPPDDPYEQYF
. TRBJ2-1 . TRBV30 11 TGTGCCTGGAGTGTAGCTAATGAGCAGTTCTTC CAWSVANEQFF
TRBD1 TRBJ2-7 . TRBV4-1 14 TGCGCCAGCAGCCACGACAGGGGGCGCCACGAGCAGTACTTC CASSHDRGRHEQYF
TRBD1 TRBJ1-4 . TRBV9 18 TGTGCCAGCAGCCGAGGGTGGGGACAGGGATTTAGAGATGAAAAACTGTTTTTT CASSRGWGQGFRDEKLFF
TRBD1 TRBJ2-1 . TRBV5-4 15 TGTGCCAGCAGCCTGGACAGGGTCCCCTACAATGAGCAGTTCTTC CASSLDRVPYNEQFF
. TRBJ1-1 . TRBV15 13 TGTGCCACCAGCAGAGGGAGGAACACTGAAGCTTTCTTT CATSRGRNTEAFF
TRBD2 TRBJ2-1 . TRBV9 16 TGTGCCAGCAGCGTAGCAACTAGCGGGATTTACAATGAGCAGTTCTTC CASSVATSGIYNEQFF
TRBD1 TRBJ2-3 once TRBV11-2 15 TGTGCCAGCAGCGGACAGGGTACCGGCGCAGATACGCAGTATTTT CASSGQGTGADTQYF
. TRBJ2-3 . TRBV4-1 14 TGCGCCAGCAGCCATATTGGGAGAGGGGATACGCAGTATTTT CASSHIGRGDTQYF
. TRBJ2-5 . TRBV6-5 14 TGTGCCAGCAGTTACTCGAACAGCCAAGAGACCCAGTACTTC CASSYSNSQETQYF
TRBD1 TRBJ2-2 . TRBV28 15 TGTGCCAGCACCCGACAGGGGGTTTGGGGCGGGGAGCTGTTTTTT CASTRQGVWGGELFF
. TRBJ2-5 once TRBV5-5 14 TGTGCCAGCACCCCATCGGACGGCCAAGAGACCCAGTACTTC CASTPSDGQETQYF
. TRBJ2-1 once TRBV7-2 15 TGTGCCAGCAGCCAGGGGTCAGGTTTTTACAATGAGCAGTTCTTC CASSQGSGFYNEQFF
. TRBJ1-5 . TRBV28 14 TGTGCCAGCAGTTTCTGGGACGAGAATCAGCCCCAGCATTTT CASSFWDENQPQHF
. TRBJ2-5 . TRBV7-9 13 TGTGCCAGCAGCTTCTCGGCCCAAGAGACCCAGTACTTC CASSFSAQETQYF
. TRBJ2-7 once TRBV11-2 13 TGTGCCAGCAGCTTAGTGAGGGTGGGGGAGCAGTACTTC CASSLVRVGEQYF
TRBD2 TRBJ2-1 . TRBV7-7 16 TGTGCTAGCAGCTTAGAGGGGACTAGTGGGTGGTCTGAGCAGTTCTTC CASSLEGTSGWSEQFF
. TRBJ2-7 . TRBV4-1 14 TGCGCCAGCAGCCAAGTTGGCAGCCTCTACGAGCAGTACTTC CASSQVGSLYEQYF
. TRBJ2-4 . TRBV6-5 12 TGTGCCTGCCGTGGGAGCAAAAACATTCAGTACTTC CACRGSKNIQYF
. TRBJ2-2 . TRBV27 13 TGTGCCAGCAGTTTAACCGGCACCGGGGAGCTGTTTTTT CASSLTGTGELFF
TRBD1 TRBJ2-5 . TRBV29-1 13 TGCAGCGTTGAAGGGGGACAGTTAGAGACCCAGTACTTC CSVEGGQLETQYF
TRBD2 TRBJ2-7 . TRBV30 14 TGTGCCTGGAGTATTAGCGGGGGAATCTACGAGCAGTACTTC CAWSISGGIYEQYF
TRBD1 TRBJ2-2 . TRBV4-1 16 TGCGCCAGCAGCCAAGATCCGGGACAGTGGGCCGGGGAGCTGTTTTTT CASSQDPGQWAGELFF
. TRBJ2-6 . TRBV2 17 TGTGCCAGCAGTGTAACGGACCCTGGGGCCGGGGCCAACGTCCTGACTTTC CASSVTDPGAGANVLTF
. TRBJ2-1 once TRBV4-3 17 TGCGCCAGCAGCCCAGATAGGGCGGTGAACTCCTACAATGAGCAGTTCTTC CASSPDRAVNSYNEQFF
. TRBJ2-2 once TRBV4-3 19 TGCGCCAGCAGCCAAGATAGGGGACAGTACGGGCGGGGGACCGGGGAGCTGTTTTTT CASSQDRGQYGRGTGELFF
. TRBJ1-2 . TRBV18 13 TGTGCCAGCTCACCTGATGGGGTCTATGGCTACACCTTC CASSPDGVYGYTF
. TRBJ2-7 . TRBV10-3 12 TGTGCCATCAGTGAGGACCTCTACGAGCAGTACTTC CAISEDLYEQYF
. TRBJ1-2 once TRBV2 15 TGTGCCAGCAGTAATCTCGTGGGCCCTAACTATGGCTACACCTTC CASSNLVGPNYGYTF
. TRBJ1-3 . TRBV7-9 18 TGTGCCAGCAGCTTATTCCCGGCTGAGCAACTCGCTGGAAACACCATATATTTT CASSLFPAEQLAGNTIYF
. TRBJ2-5 . TRBV10-1 9 TGCGCCGCAGGAGAGACCCAGTACTTC CAAGETQYF
TRBD2 TRBJ2-7 once TRBV5-5 15 TGTGCCAGCAGTCTCTTTACTAGCGGACTCTACGAGCAGTACTTC CASSLFTSGLYEQYF
. TRBJ1-1 . TRBV15 13 TGTGCCACCAGCCAGAGTGGTACAGCCGAAGCTTTCTTT CATSQSGTAEAFF
. TRBJ1-1 . TRBV6-5 14 TGTGCCAGCAGTTACGCTATCGGCGGGACTGAAGCTTTCTTT CASSYAIGGTEAFF
. TRBJ1-1 . TRBV19 13 TGTGCCAGTAGTATAGGTTCCGGGTCTGAAGCTTTCTTT CASSIGSGSEAFF
TRBD1 TRBJ2-4 . TRBV27 13 TGTGCCAGCAGTTCACCCACAGGGGCAATTCAGTACTTC CASSSPTGAIQYF
TRBD2 TRBJ2-7 . TRBV27 16 TGTGCCAGCAGCCCGAGCGGGGGGGTACTCTCCTACGAGCAGTACTTC CASSPSGGVLSYEQYF
. TRBJ2-3 . TRBV7-2 11 TGTGCCAGCAGCTACAGCGGCACGCAGTATTTT CASSYSGTQYF
TRBD2 TRBJ2-7 . TRBV4-1 14 TGCGCCAGCAGCTCAGGACTAGCTGGCTACGAGCAGTACTTC CASSSGLAGYEQYF
. TRBJ2-7 . TRBV7-9 13 TGTGCCAGCAGGCCGGACACATCCTACGAGCAGTACTTC CASRPDTSYEQYF